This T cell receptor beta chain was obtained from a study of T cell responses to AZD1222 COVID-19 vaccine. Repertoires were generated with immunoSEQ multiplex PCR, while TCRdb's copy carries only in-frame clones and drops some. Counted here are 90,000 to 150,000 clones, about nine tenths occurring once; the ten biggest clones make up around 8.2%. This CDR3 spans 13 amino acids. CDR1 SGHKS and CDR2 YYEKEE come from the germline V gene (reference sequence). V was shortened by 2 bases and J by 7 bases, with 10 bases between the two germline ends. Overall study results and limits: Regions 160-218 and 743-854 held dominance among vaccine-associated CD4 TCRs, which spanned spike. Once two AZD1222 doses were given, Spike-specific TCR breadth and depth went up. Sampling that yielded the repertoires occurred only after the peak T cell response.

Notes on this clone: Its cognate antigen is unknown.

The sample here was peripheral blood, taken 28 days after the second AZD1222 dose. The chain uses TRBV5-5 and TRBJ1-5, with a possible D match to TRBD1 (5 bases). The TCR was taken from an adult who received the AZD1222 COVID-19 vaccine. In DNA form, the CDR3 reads TGTGCCAGCAGCTTTTCCGGGGACCAGCCCCAGCATTTT. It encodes CASSFSGDQPQHF.